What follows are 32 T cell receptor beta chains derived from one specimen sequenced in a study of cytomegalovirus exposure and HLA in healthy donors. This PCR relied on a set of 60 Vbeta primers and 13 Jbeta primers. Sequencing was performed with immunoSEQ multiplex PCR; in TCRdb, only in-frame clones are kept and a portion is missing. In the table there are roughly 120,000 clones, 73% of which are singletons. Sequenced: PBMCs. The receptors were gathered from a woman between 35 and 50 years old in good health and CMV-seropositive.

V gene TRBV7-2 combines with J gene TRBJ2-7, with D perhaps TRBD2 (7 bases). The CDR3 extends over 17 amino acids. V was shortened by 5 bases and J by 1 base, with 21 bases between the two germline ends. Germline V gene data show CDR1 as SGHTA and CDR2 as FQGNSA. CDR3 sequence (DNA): TGTGCCAGCAGCGCACCCCTCCAAGGGGGGGGTTCCTACGAGCAGTACTTC. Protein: CASSAPLQGGGSYEQYF.

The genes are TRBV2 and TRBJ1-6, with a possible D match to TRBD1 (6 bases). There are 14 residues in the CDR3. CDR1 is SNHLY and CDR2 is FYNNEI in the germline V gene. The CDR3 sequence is CARQASSYNSPLHF. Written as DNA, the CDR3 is TGTGCAAGACAGGCGAGCTCCTATAATTCACCCCTCCACTTT.

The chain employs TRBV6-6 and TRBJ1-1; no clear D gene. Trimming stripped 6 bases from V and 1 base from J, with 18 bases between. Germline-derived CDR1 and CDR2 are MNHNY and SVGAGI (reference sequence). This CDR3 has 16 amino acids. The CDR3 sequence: CASRHPLRRENTEAFF. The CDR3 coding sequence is TGTGCCAGCAGACACCCCCTGAGGAGGGAGAACACTGAAGCTTTCTTT.

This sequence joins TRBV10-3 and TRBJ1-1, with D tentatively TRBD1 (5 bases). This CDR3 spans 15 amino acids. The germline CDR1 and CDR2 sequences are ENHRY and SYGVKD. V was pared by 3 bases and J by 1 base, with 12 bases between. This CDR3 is CAISDGRAGNTEAFF. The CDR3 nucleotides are TGTGCCATCAGTGACGGCAGGGCAGGGAACACTGAAGCTTTCTTT.

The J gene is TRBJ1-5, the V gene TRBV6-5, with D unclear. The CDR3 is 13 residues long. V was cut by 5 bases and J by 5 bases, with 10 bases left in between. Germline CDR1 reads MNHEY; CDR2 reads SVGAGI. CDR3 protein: CASSEARYQPQHF. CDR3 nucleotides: TGTGCCAGCAGTGAGGCGCGGTATCAGCCCCAGCATTTT.

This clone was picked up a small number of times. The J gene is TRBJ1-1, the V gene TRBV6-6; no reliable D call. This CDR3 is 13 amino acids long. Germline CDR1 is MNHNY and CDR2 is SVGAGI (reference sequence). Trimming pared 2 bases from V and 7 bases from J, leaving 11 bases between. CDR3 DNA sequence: TGTGCCAGCAGTTACAAAGAGTCAGGTGAAGCTTTCTTT. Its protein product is CASSYKESGEAFF.

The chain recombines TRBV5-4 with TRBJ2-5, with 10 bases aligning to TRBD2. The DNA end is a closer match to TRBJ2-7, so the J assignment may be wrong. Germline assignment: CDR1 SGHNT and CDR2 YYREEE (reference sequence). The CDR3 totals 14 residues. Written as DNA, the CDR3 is TGTGCCAGCAGCCCAGCGGGGGGGCCCTACGAGCAGTACTTC. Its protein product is CASSPAGGPYEQYF.

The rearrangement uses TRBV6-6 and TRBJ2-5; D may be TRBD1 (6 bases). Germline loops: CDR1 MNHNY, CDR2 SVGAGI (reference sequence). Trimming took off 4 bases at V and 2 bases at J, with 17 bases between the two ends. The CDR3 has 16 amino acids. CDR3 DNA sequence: TGTGCCAGCAGTTCCGACCTCAAGGGGACACAAGAGACCCAGTACTTC. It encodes CASSSDLKGTQETQYF.

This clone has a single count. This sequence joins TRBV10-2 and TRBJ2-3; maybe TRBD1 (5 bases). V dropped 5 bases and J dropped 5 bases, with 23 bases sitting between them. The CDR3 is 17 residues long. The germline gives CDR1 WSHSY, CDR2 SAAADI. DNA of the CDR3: TGCGCCAGCAGTCACCACCTCTACACCGTCGACAGAGATACGCAGTATTTT. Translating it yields CASSHHLYTVDRDTQYF.

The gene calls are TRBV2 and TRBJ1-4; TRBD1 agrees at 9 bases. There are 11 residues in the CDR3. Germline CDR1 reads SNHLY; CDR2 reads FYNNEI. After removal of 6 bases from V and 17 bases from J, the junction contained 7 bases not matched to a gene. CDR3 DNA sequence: TGTGCCAGCAGCCGCTTGGGACAGGGCTTTTTT. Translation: CASSRLGQGFF.

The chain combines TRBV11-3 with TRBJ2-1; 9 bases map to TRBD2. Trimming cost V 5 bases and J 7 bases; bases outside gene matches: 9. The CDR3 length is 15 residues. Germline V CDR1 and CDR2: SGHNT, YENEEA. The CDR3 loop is CASSEEGLALNEQFF. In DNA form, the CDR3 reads TGTGCCAGCAGCGAAGAAGGACTAGCGCTAAATGAGCAGTTCTTC.

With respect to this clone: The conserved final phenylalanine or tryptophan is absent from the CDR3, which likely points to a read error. CDR3 sequence (DNA): TGTGCCAGCAGCTTAGCTGGCGGGGGCCGCTCTGGGGCCAACGTCCTGACTCTC. Translation gives CASSLAGGGRSGANVLTL. The chain uses TRBV7-2 and TRBJ2-6, with D possibly matching TRBD2 (7 bases). CDR3 length: 18 residues. Germline CDR1 and CDR2: SGHTA and FQGNSA. Trimming stripped 0 bases from V and 0 bases from J, with 12 bases between.

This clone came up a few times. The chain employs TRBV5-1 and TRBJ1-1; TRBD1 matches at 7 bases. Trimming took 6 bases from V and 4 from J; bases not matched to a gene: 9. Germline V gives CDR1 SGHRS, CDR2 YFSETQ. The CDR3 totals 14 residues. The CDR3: CASMTGTGSTEAFF. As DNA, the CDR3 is TGCGCCAGCATGACAGGGACGGGGAGCACTGAAGCTTTCTTT.

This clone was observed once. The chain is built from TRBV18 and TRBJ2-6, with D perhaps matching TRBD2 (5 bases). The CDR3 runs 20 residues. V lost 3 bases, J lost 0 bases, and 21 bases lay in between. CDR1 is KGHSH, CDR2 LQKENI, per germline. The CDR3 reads CASSPQSSRVGSSGANVLTF. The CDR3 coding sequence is TGTGCCAGCTCACCTCAATCGTCTAGGGTTGGGAGCTCTGGGGCCAACGTCCTGACTTTC. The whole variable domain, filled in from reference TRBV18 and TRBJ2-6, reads NAGVMQNPRHLVRRRGQEARLRCSPMKGHSHVYWYRQLPEEGLKFMVYLQKENIIDESGMPKERFSAEFPKEGPSILRIQQVVRGDSAAYFCASSPQSSRVGSSGANVLTFGAGSRLTVL.

The DNA of the CDR3 is TGTGCCAGCAGCTTACTCCGGGAGCAGTACTTC. This encodes CASSLLREQYF. The V call is TRBV5-6, the J call TRBJ2-7; D unclear. V was clipped by 2 bases and J by 7 bases, with 7 bases between them. CDR1 is SGHDT and CDR2 is YYEEEE in the germline V gene. CDR3 length equals 11 residues.

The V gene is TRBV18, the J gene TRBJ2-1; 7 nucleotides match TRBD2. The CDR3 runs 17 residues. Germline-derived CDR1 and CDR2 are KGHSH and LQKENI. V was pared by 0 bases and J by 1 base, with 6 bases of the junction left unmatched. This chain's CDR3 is CASSPPNSGESYNEQFF. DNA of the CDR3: TGTGCCAGCTCACCACCCAACAGCGGGGAGTCCTACAATGAGCAGTTCTTC.

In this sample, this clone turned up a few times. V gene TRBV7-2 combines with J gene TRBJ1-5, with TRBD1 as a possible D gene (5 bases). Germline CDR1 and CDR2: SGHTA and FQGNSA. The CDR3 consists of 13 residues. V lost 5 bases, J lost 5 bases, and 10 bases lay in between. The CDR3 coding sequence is TGTGCCAGCAGCCCGGGGGGGTATCAGCCCCAGCATTTT. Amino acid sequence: CASSPGGYQPQHF. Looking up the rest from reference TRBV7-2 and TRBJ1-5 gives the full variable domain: GAGVSQSPSNKVTEKGKDVELRCDPISGHTALYWYRQSLGQGLEFLIYFQGNSAPDKSGLPSDRFSAERTGGSVSTLTIQRTQQEDSAVYLCASSPGGYQPQHFGDGTRLSIL.

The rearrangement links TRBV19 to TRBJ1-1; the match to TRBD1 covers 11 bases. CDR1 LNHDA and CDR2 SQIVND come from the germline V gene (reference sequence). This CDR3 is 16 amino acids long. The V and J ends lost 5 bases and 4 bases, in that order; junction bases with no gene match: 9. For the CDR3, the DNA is TGTGCCAGTAGTGTTCCGGACAGGGGGCAGGGCACTGAAGCTTTCTTT. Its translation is CASSVPDRGQGTEAFF.

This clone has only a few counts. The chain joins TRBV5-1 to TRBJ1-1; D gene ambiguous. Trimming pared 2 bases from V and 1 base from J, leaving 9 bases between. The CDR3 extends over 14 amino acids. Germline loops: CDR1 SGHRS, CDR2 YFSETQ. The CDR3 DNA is TGCGCCAGCAGCTTCGGAGGAACGAACACTGAAGCTTTCTTT. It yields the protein CASSFGGTNTEAFF.

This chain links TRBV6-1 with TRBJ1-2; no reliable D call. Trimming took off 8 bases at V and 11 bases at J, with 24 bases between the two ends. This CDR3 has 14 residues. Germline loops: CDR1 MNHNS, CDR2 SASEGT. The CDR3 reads CASVDFGGSHIYTF. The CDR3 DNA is TGTGCCAGCGTCGATTTCGGAGGGTCGCACATTTACACCTTC.

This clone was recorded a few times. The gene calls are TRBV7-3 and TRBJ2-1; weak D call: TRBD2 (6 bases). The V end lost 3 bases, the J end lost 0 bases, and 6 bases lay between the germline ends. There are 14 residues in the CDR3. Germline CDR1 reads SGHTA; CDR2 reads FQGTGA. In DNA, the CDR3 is TGTGCCAGCAGCTTCGGGGGCTCCTACAATGAGCAGTTCTTC. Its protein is CASSFGGSYNEQFF. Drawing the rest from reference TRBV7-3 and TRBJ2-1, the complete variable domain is GAGVSQTPSNKVTEKGKYVELRCDPISGHTALYWYRQSLGQGPEFLIYFQGTGAADDSGLPNDRFFAVRPEGSVSTLKIQRTERGDSAVYLCASSFGGSYNEQFFGPGTRLTVL.

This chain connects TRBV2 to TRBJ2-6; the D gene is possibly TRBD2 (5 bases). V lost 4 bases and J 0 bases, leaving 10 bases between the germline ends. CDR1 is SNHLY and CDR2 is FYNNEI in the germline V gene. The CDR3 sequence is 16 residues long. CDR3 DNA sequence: TGTGCCAGCAGTGGAGGGATCGGCTCTGGGGCCAACGTCCTGACTTTC. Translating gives CASSGGIGSGANVLTF.

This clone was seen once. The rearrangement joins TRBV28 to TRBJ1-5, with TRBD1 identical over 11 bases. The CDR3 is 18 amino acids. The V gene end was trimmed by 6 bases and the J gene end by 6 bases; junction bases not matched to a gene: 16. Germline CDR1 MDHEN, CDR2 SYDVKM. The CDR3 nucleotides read TGTGCCAGCAGAGAGATGGGGACAGGGGGGTTTGGAAGTCAGCCCCAGCATTTT. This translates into CASREMGTGGFGSQPQHF.

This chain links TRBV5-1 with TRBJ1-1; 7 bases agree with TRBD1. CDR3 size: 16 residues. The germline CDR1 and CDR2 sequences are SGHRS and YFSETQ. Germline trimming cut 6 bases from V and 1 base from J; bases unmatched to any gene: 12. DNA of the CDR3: TGCGCCAGCACCCAATGGTGGGGACAGCCGAACACTGAAGCTTTCTTT. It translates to CASTQWWGQPNTEAFF.

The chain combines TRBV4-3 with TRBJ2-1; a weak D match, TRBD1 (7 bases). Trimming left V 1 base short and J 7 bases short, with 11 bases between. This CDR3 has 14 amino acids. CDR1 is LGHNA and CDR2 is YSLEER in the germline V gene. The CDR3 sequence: CASSQGQGGNEQFF. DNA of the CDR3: TGCGCCAGCAGCCAAGGACAGGGAGGAAATGAGCAGTTCTTC.

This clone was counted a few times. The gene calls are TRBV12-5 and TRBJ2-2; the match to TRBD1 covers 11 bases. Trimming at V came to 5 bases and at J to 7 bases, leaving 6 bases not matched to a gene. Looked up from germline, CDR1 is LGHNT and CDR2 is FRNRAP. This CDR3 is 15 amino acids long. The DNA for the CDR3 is TGTGCTAGTGGTCCCGGACAGGGGGCAGTCGGGGAGCTGTTTTTT. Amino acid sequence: CASGPGQGAVGELFF.

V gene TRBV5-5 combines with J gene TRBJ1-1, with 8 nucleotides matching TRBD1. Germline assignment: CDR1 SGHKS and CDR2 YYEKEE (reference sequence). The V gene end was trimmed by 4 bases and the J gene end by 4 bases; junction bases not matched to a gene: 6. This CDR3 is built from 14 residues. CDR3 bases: TGTGCCAGCAGCATGGACAGGGCTCGCACTGAAGCTTTCTTT. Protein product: CASSMDRARTEAFF.

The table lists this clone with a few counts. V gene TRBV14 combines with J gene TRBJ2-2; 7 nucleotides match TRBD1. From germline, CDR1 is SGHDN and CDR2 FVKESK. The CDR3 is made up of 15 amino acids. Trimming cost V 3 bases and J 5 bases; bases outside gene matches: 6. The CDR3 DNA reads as TGTGCCAGCAGCCACGACAGGGTAGAAACCGGGGAGCTGTTTTTT. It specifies CASSHDRVETGELFF. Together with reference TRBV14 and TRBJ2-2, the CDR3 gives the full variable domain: EAGVTQFPSHSVIEKGQTVTLRCDPISGHDNLYWYRRVMGKEIKFLLHFVKESKQDESGMPNNRFLAERTGGTYSTLKVQPAELEDSGVYFCASSHDRVETGELFFGEGSRLTVL.

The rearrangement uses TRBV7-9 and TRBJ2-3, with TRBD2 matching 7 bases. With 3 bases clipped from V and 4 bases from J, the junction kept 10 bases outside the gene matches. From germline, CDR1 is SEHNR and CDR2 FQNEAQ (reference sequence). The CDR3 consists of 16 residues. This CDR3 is CASSFLGRGRSDTQYF. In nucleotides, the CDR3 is TGTGCCAGCAGCTTTCTTGGGCGGGGGAGGTCAGATACGCAGTATTTT.

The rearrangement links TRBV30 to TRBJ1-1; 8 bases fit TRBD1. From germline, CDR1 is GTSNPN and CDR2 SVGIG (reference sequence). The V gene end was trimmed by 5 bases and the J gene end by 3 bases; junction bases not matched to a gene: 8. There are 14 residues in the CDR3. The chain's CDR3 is CAWDKGQGDTEAFF. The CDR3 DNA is TGTGCCTGGGATAAAGGACAGGGCGACACTGAAGCTTTCTTT.

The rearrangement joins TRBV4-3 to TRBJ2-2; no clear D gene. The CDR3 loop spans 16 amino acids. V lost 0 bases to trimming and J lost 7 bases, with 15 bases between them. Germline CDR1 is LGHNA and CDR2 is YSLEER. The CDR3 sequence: CASSQDGFRVGGELFF. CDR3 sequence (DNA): TGCGCCAGCAGCCAAGATGGGTTTCGGGTAGGCGGGGAGCTGTTTTTT.

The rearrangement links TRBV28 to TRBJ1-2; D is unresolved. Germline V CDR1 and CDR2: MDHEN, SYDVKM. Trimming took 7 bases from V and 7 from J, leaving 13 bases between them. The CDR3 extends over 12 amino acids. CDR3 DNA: TGTGCCAGCAACCCCGGGGTGGGTGGCTACACCTTC. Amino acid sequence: CASNPGVGGYTF.